Below are 22 T cell receptor beta chains sequenced from a single sample in a study of control samples from healthy donors and cancer patients. Sequencing was performed with immunoSEQ multiplex PCR; in TCRdb, only in-frame clones are kept and a portion is missing. The sample has around 130,000 clones, about 91% seen once; the top ten hold roughly 8.8%. Material: blood. The receptors stem from a man between 18 and 35 years old in good health.

The chain combines TRBV6-5 with TRBJ1-1; D might be TRBD1 (5 bases). With 7 bases removed from V and 6 bases from J, the gap between germline ends came to 18 bases. The CDR3 is made up of 14 amino acids. Germline-derived CDR1 and CDR2 are MNHEY and SVGAGI. CDR3 sequence reads: CASTRAGLRSEAFF. The CDR3 bases are TGTGCCAGCACCCGGGCAGGGTTGAGGTCTGAAGCTTTCTTT.

The chain recombines TRBV9 with TRBJ2-2; 9 bases line up with TRBD1. CDR1 is SGDLS and CDR2 is YYNGEE in the germline V gene. The J segment lost 4 bases and the V segment lost 3 bases, leaving 4 bases of the junction unmatched. The CDR3 has 15 residues. CDR3 coding DNA: TGTGCCAGCAGCGGCGGACAGGGGAGCACCGGGGAGCTGTTTTTT. Its protein product is CASSGGQGSTGELFF.

CDR3 coding DNA: TGTGCCAGCAGCCGATCTGCGGGACAGGGCGGCTTAGCTTTCTTT. Residues: CASSRSAGQGGLAFF. The chain is built from TRBV27 and TRBJ1-1, with 9 positions matching TRBD1. V gave up 6 bases and J gave up 10 bases; unmatched junction bases: 15. The CDR3 is 15 amino acids. Germline CDR1 reads MNHEY; CDR2 reads SMNVEV (reference sequence).

CDR3 DNA sequence: TGTGCCAGCAGCGTAGGAGACACCCCGTTCTTC. Translated: CASSVGDTPFF. The V gene is TRBV9, the J gene TRBJ2-1; D gene unclear. CDR3 size: 11 residues. Trimming removed 0 bases at V and 15 bases at J, with 10 bases between. CDR1 is SGDLS, CDR2 YYNGEE, per germline.

The V gene is TRBV6-6, the J gene TRBJ1-6; 9 nucleotides line up with TRBD1. The CDR3 spans 16 residues. Germline lookup yields CDR1 MNHNY and CDR2 SVGAGI (reference sequence). J was trimmed by 7 bases and V by 2 bases; bases with no gene match: 6. CDR3 bases: TGTGCCAGCAGTTACGGGACAGGGACATTGAATTCACCCCTCCACTTT. It codes for CASSYGTGTLNSPLHF.

The V and J genes are TRBV4-1 and TRBJ1-2, with D uncertain. Germline CDR1 is MGHRA and CDR2 is YSYEKL. CDR3 size: 14 residues. V lost 3 bases to trimming and J lost 5 bases, with 13 bases between them. The CDR3 is CASSQKTEWYGYTF. CDR3 nucleotides: TGCGCCAGCAGCCAGAAGACGGAGTGGTATGGCTACACCTTC.

The chain combines TRBV19 with TRBJ2-1; D not certain. The V end was cut by 5 bases, the J end by 0 bases, with 8 bases between. Per germline, CDR1 LNHDA and CDR2 SQIVND (reference sequence). The CDR3 runs 14 residues. Here the CDR3 reads CASSLTDSYNEQFF. For the CDR3, the DNA is TGTGCCAGTAGTCTCACAGACTCCTACAATGAGCAGTTCTTC.

This chain uses TRBV7-8 with TRBJ1-5; 8 bases agree with TRBD1. CDR1 and CDR2 (germline): SGHVS, FQNEAQ. Trimming cost V 6 bases and J 4 bases; bases outside gene matches: 5. The CDR3 has 14 amino acids. In DNA, the CDR3 is TGTGCCAGCAGGTCCGGGACAGGTAATCAGCCCCAGCATTTT. Protein: CASRSGTGNQPQHF.

This rearrangement joins TRBV6-6 to TRBJ2-1; D not certain. This CDR3 has 15 amino acids. Germline V gene lookup returns CDR1 MNHNY and CDR2 SVGAGI (reference sequence). Trimming cost V 8 bases and J 0 bases, with 14 bases left between them. Here the CDR3 reads CASSPGKSSYNEQFF. CDR3 DNA: TGTGCCAGCTCCCCGGGCAAAAGCTCCTACAATGAGCAGTTCTTC.

The rearrangement links TRBV2 to TRBJ1-1, with a weak D call TRBD1 (6 bases). The V gene lost 3 bases and the J gene lost 4 bases, with 12 bases spanning the gap. Germline V gene sequence: CDR1 SNHLY, CDR2 FYNNEI. The length of the CDR3 is 14 residues. The chain's CDR3 is CASSEIGRGTEAFF. CDR3 in DNA: TGTGCCAGCAGTGAGATTGGCAGGGGCACTGAAGCTTTCTTT.

J is TRBJ1-1 and V is TRBV7-2; no clear D gene. Germline V gene sequence: CDR1 SGHTA, CDR2 FQGNSA. The CDR3 loop spans 14 amino acids. Trimming pared 1 base from V and 5 bases from J, leaving 11 bases between. The CDR3 bases are TGTGCCAGCAGCTTAGAATTAGGTTGGACTGAAGCTTTCTTT. This translates into CASSLELGWTEAFF.

The chain is built from TRBV15 and TRBJ2-3, with TRBD2 identical over 9 bases. Germline-derived CDR1 and CDR2 are LNHNV and YYDKDF (reference sequence). V trimming: 1 base; J trimming: 2 bases; junction bases outside the gene matches: 4. The CDR3 consists of 16 residues. The CDR3 is CATSRVASGDTDTQYF. The CDR3 nucleotides read TGTGCCACCAGCAGAGTGGCTAGCGGGGACACAGATACGCAGTATTTT.

This clone was seen only once. The genes are TRBV27 and TRBJ2-1, with D possibly being TRBD1 (6 bases). The germline gives CDR1 MNHEY, CDR2 SMNVEV (reference sequence). The CDR3 runs 14 residues. V was trimmed by 1 base and J by 8 bases, leaving 12 bases between them. The CDR3 loop reads CASSLYKGVDEQFF. CDR3 nucleotides: TGTGCCAGCAGTTTATATAAGGGGGTCGATGAGCAGTTCTTC.

The V and J genes are TRBV4-1 and TRBJ2-5; D is possibly TRBD1 (5 bases). CDR1 is MGHRA, CDR2 YSYEKL, per germline. The CDR3 has 14 residues. The V and J ends lost 5 bases and 1 base respectively, with 11 bases between them. CDR3 DNA: TGCGCCAGCAGCTCGATACAGGTCCAAGAGACCCAGTACTTC. Protein sequence: CASSSIQVQETQYF.

V usage is TRBV5-1 and J usage is TRBJ1-1, with D perhaps matching TRBD1 (6 bases). Germline lookup yields CDR1 SGHRS and CDR2 YFSETQ. There are 14 residues in the CDR3. The germline V and J ends were trimmed by 2 bases and 1 base, with 9 bases remaining between them. CDR3 residues: CASSFQTGNTEAFF. The CDR3 DNA reads TGCGCCAGCAGCTTTCAGACAGGGAACACTGAAGCTTTCTTT.

The chain employs TRBV15 and TRBJ2-5; TRBD2 matches 16 bases. The germline gives CDR1 LNHNV, CDR2 YYDKDF (reference sequence). J lost 5 bases, V lost 5 bases, and 5 bases had no gene match. The CDR3 totals 16 residues. In nucleotides, the CDR3 is TGTGCCACCAGCGGGGGACTAGCGGGGGGGCTTGAGACCCAGTACTTC. Translation gives CATSGGLAGGLETQYF.

The V call is TRBV9, the J call TRBJ1-1; D not resolved. The CDR3 length is 15 residues. The germline V gene has CDR1 SGDLS and CDR2 YYNGEE. The germline V and J ends were trimmed by 0 bases and 0 bases, with 9 bases remaining between them. Here the CDR3 DNA reads TGTGCCAGCAGCGTAGGGGTCGCTCTGAACACTGAAGCTTTCTTT. Its protein is CASSVGVALNTEAFF.

This chain joins TRBV7-3 and TRBJ2-6; D is uncertain. CDR3 size: 15 residues. The ends were cut back, 5 bases at V and 2 bases at J, with 10 bases in the middle. Germline assignment: CDR1 SGHTA and CDR2 FQGTGA. The CDR3 spells CASSPIRTGANVLTF. The CDR3 region has the DNA TGTGCCAGCAGCCCCATCAGGACTGGGGCCAACGTCCTGACTTTC.

The chain is built from TRBV18 and TRBJ1-1, with TRBD1 as a possible D gene (6 bases). Germline lookup yields CDR1 KGHSH and CDR2 LQKENI. The CDR3 is made up of 16 amino acids. V shed 1 base and J shed 0 bases, with 12 bases lying between them. The CDR3 DNA reads TGTGCCAGCTCACCACGGGGGCAGGCCATGAACACTGAAGCTTTCTTT. Its translation is CASSPRGQAMNTEAFF.

The genes are TRBV5-1 and TRBJ1-2; D gene uncertain. Germline V CDR1 and CDR2: SGHRS, YFSETQ. CDR3 length: 14 residues. V gave up 3 bases and J gave up 3 bases, with 12 bases separating them. For the CDR3, the DNA is TGCGCCAGCAGCTCGGGAAGCGGAGACTATGGCTACACCTTC. Its protein product is CASSSGSGDYGYTF.

The rearrangement joins TRBV11-2 to TRBJ1-2; D remains ambiguous. Germline V gene sequence: CDR1 SGHAT, CDR2 FQNNGV. This CDR3 is built from 14 residues. V lost 0 bases and J 2 bases, leaving 7 bases between the germline ends. In nucleotides, the CDR3 is TGTGCCAGCAGCTTAGATACGGGAAACTATGGCTACACCTTC. It is translated as CASSLDTGNYGYTF.

The chain recombines TRBV6-1 with TRBJ2-7; D possibly corresponds to TRBD1 (5 bases). V shed 3 bases and J shed 3 bases, with 6 bases lying between them. CDR1 MNHNS and CDR2 SASEGT come from the germline V gene. This CDR3 has 12 residues. The CDR3 nucleotides read TGTGCCAGCAGTGACGACAGCTACGAGCAGTACTTC. This codes for CASSDDSYEQYF.